The 22 T cell receptor beta chains in this list originate from one sample, sequenced in a study of CD8 T cells in Susac syndrome (dated by TCRdb to 2018 to 2020). Library construction relied on the immunoSEQ multiplex PCR assay. RNA was extracted using the RNeasy kit, and roughly 0.5 to 1 ug of the RNA was reverse transcribed with random hexamers. TCRdb reanalyzed the raw reads on its own, using fastp at Q25 for trimming and MiXCR for clone calling, and kept in-frame beta chains. Each entry is one CDR3 protein sequence, shown with its most common DNA and genes. The sample has 150,000 to 200,000 distinct CDR3 sequences on record, more than 90% of them singletons. About 0.093% of the sample is taken by the ten largest. The sequenced material came from CD4+ T cells from PBMCs. The source of these receptors is a human donor with multiple sclerosis.

The V and J genes are TRBV6-1 and TRBJ2-7; D gene ambiguous. Germline loops: CDR1 MNHNS, CDR2 SASEGT. There are 13 residues in the CDR3. V lost 5 bases to trimming and J lost 1 base, with 9 bases between them. In DNA, the CDR3 is TGTGCCAGCAGTCGGACGGGTTCCTACGAGCAGTACTTC. It encodes CASSRTGSYEQYF.

This chain connects TRBV30 to TRBJ2-5; no firm D call. The CDR3 covers 11 residues. CDR1 and CDR2 (germline): GTSNPN, SVGIG (reference sequence). The V end lost 7 bases, the J end lost 2 bases, and 8 bases lay between the germline ends. The DNA of the CDR3 is TGTGCCTCGCAGGCACAAGAGACCCAGTACTTC. Translating gives CASQAQETQYF.

This chain connects TRBV7-9 to TRBJ1-2; 7 nucleotides align to TRBD1. Germline V gives CDR1 SEHNR, CDR2 FQNEAQ (reference sequence). Germline trimming cut 1 base from V and 6 bases from J; bases unmatched to any gene: 8. The CDR3 is made up of 15 amino acids. CDR3 sequence (DNA): TGTGCCAGCAGCTTAGAGGGACAGCCCCTCGATGGCTACACCTTC. Protein sequence: CASSLEGQPLDGYTF. Looking up the rest from reference TRBV7-9 and TRBJ1-2 gives the full variable domain: DTGVSQNPRHKITKRGQNVTFRCDPISEHNRLYWYRQTLGQGPEFLTYFQNEAQLEKSRLLSDRFSAERPKGSFSTLEIQRTEQGDSAMYLCASSLEGQPLDGYTFGSGTRLTVV.

The V gene is TRBV11-2, the J gene TRBJ2-2; weak D call: TRBD1 (7 bases). This CDR3 comprises 14 residues. The germline V gene has CDR1 SGHAT and CDR2 FQNNGV. Trimming took 0 bases from V and 7 from J, leaving 9 bases between them. CDR3 DNA: TGTGCCAGCAGCTTAGACAGGGGGGTCGGGGAGCTGTTTTTT. Protein: CASSLDRGVGELFF.

CDR3: CASSIRVMNYGYTF. Written as DNA, the CDR3 is TGTGCCAGCAGTATACGGGTGATGAACTATGGCTACACCTTC. The chain joins TRBV6-6 to TRBJ1-2; D not certain. Trimming stripped 5 bases from V and 2 bases from J, with 12 bases between. CDR1 MNHNY and CDR2 SVGAGI come from the germline V gene (reference sequence). This CDR3 contains 14 residues.

The V call is TRBV30, the J call TRBJ2-5, with D tentatively TRBD1 or TRBD2 (6 bases each). The V end lost 7 bases, the J end lost 0 bases, and 15 bases lay between the germline ends. CDR3 length equals 14 residues. Germline CDR1 and CDR2: GTSNPN and SVGIG (reference sequence). The CDR3 sequence is CAFYGGPDQETQYF. DNA of the CDR3: TGTGCCTTTTATGGGGGGCCGGACCAAGAGACCCAGTACTTC.

The chain combines TRBV30 with TRBJ1-6; possible D gene TRBD1, 6 bases. V lost 2 bases and J lost 9, with 17 bases in between. This CDR3 spans 15 amino acids. The V gene's germline CDR1 is GTSNPN and CDR2 SVGIG (reference sequence). CDR3 amino acids: CAWSSLGGLGSPLHF. Here the CDR3 DNA reads TGTGCCTGGAGTAGCCTCGGGGGGCTGGGTTCACCCCTCCACTTT. The full variable domain, rest sourced from reference TRBV30 and TRBJ1-6, is SQTIHQWPATLVQPVGSPLSLECTVEGTSNPNLYWYRQAAGRGLQLLFYSVGIGQISSEVPQNLSASRPQDRQFILSSKKLLLSDSGFYLCAWSSLGGLGSPLHFGNGTRLTVT.

The gene calls are TRBV6-1 and TRBJ2-3, with D possibly TRBD2 on 5 matching bases. CDR3 length: 16 residues. Per germline, CDR1 MNHNS and CDR2 SASEGT. V was clipped by 3 bases and J by 0 bases, with 13 bases between them. The CDR3 region is CASSEPSSASTDTQYF. The DNA of the CDR3 is TGTGCCAGCAGTGAGCCTAGCTCCGCAAGCACAGATACGCAGTATTTT.

The rearrangement uses TRBV20-1 and TRBJ2-5; 10 bases map to TRBD1. Losses at the gene ends were 1 base for V and 4 bases for J; bases not matched to a gene: 6. CDR3 length: 15 residues. Germline-derived CDR1 and CDR2 are DFQATT and SNEGSKA (reference sequence). The CDR3 region has the DNA TGCAGTGCTAGAGGGGACAGGGGCACGGGAGAGACCCAGTACTTC. Translated, it gives CSARGDRGTGETQYF.

The chain links TRBV18 to TRBJ1-6; D might be TRBD1 (6 bases). Germline assignment: CDR1 KGHSH and CDR2 LQKENI. The CDR3 has 15 residues. Trimming left V 3 bases short and J 0 bases short, with 6 bases between. CDR3 DNA: TGTGCCAGCTCACCGGACAGCTCCTATAATTCACCCCTCCACTTT. Translation gives CASSPDSSYNSPLHF.

The chain employs TRBV7-2 and TRBJ1-2; no clear D gene. This CDR3 has 15 amino acids. Trimming shortened V by 0 bases and J by 4 bases, and 12 bases separated the two germline ends. Per germline, CDR1 SGHTA and CDR2 FQGNSA. The CDR3 loop is CASSLAASAGYGYTF. CDR3 nucleotide sequence: TGTGCCAGCAGCTTAGCGGCGTCGGCAGGCTATGGCTACACCTTC.

The chain couples TRBV18 to TRBJ2-7; 11 bases fit TRBD2. The CDR3 has 14 amino acids. The germline CDR1 and CDR2 sequences are KGHSH and LQKENI. Trimming took 10 bases from V and 3 from J; bases not matched to a gene: 8. The CDR3 loop is CATRKTSGDYEQYF. Written as DNA, the CDR3 is TGTGCCACCCGGAAGACTAGCGGGGACTACGAGCAGTACTTC.

This clonotype was picked up one time. The V and J genes are TRBV11-2 and TRBJ2-3, with 15 bases identical to TRBD2. Looked up from germline, CDR1 is SGHAT and CDR2 is FQNNGV. The CDR3 is 21 residues long. J was trimmed by 3 bases and V by 6 bases; bases with no gene match: 19. CDR3: CASRFLPPGTSGGSRTDTQYF. CDR3 DNA sequence: TGTGCCAGCAGATTTCTCCCCCCCGGGACTAGCGGGGGGTCGAGGACAGATACGCAGTATTTT.

This clonotype was detected once. This chain joins TRBV3-1 and TRBJ2-3, with TRBD2 as a possible D gene (6 bases). V shed 1 base and J shed 2 bases, with 13 bases lying between them. Germline CDR1 and CDR2: LGHDT and YNNKEL (reference sequence). This CDR3 spans 16 amino acids. The CDR3 is CASSQGRTTYTDTQYF. In DNA, the CDR3 is TGTGCCAGCAGCCAAGGCAGGACTACCTACACAGATACGCAGTATTTT.

This clonotype was seen once. The chain's CDR3 is CASSPGGAGNNEQFF. The CDR3 DNA reads TGTGCCAGCAGCCCCGGTGGGGCCGGAAACAATGAGCAGTTCTTC. This chain links TRBV12-3 or TRBV12-4 with TRBJ2-1; possible D gene TRBD1, 5 bases. The germline V and J ends were trimmed by 6 bases and 5 bases, with 17 bases remaining between them. The CDR3 loop spans 15 amino acids.

The J gene is TRBJ1-2, the V gene TRBV6-6; D is undetermined. This CDR3 is 14 amino acids long. Per the germline V gene, CDR1 is MNHNY and CDR2 is SVGAGI (reference sequence). V lost 0 bases, J lost 7 bases, and 12 bases lay in between. The CDR3 protein is CASSYSADALGYTF. CDR3 coding DNA: TGTGCCAGCAGTTACTCTGCAGATGCCCTTGGCTACACCTTC.

The V and J genes are TRBV6-5 and TRBJ1-2; D not resolved. The V end was cut by 0 bases, the J end by 4 bases, with 9 bases between. This CDR3 is built from 14 residues. Germline lookup yields CDR1 MNHEY and CDR2 SVGAGI. CDR3 in amino acids: CASSYSDALYGYTF. CDR3 nucleotides: TGTGCCAGCAGTTACTCCGATGCCCTCTATGGCTACACCTTC.

The chain is built from TRBV5-4 and TRBJ2-5; D may be TRBD2 (7 bases). Germline V gene data show CDR1 as SGHNT and CDR2 as YYREEE (reference sequence). V lost 0 bases and J lost 5, with 11 bases in between. This CDR3 spans 14 amino acids. The CDR3: CASSLEGGDETQYF. DNA for the CDR3: TGTGCCAGCAGCTTGGAAGGGGGGGATGAGACCCAGTACTTC.

The chain links TRBV25-1 to TRBJ1-2; D gene ambiguous. Germline V gene sequence: CDR1 MGHDK, CDR2 SYGVNS. The ends were cut back, 2 bases at V and 5 bases at J, with 12 bases in the middle. This CDR3 is built from 14 residues. Here the CDR3 reads CASSESLGSYGYTF. CDR3 nucleotide sequence: TGTGCCAGCAGTGAAAGTCTCGGCAGTTATGGCTACACCTTC.

This clonotype was seen a single time. The V call is TRBV7-2, the J call TRBJ2-3; D is uncertain. CDR1 is SGHTA, CDR2 FQGNSA, per germline. This CDR3 spans 15 amino acids. V lost 1 base and J 0 bases, leaving 8 bases between the germline ends. CDR3 amino acids: CASSLVFGSTDTQYF. For the CDR3, the DNA is TGTGCCAGCAGCTTAGTATTCGGAAGCACAGATACGCAGTATTTT.

V is TRBV3-1 and J is TRBJ2-1; TRBD1 matches 8 bases. Germline V gene data show CDR1 as LGHDT and CDR2 as YNNKEL (reference sequence). CDR3 length: 14 amino acids. After removal of 2 bases from V and 12 bases from J, the junction contained 9 bases not matched to a gene. In DNA, the CDR3 is TGTGCCAGCAGCCAATCTCGATTGACAGGGGCGCAGTTCTTC. Translating it yields CASSQSRLTGAQFF.

The V and J genes are TRBV2 and TRBJ2-1; no clear D gene. Germline values: CDR1 SNHLY, CDR2 FYNNEI. The CDR3 loop spans 15 amino acids. Trimming stripped 3 bases from V and 0 bases from J, with 9 bases between. The CDR3 reads CASSEGRSSYNEQFF. The CDR3 coding sequence is TGTGCCAGCAGTGAGGGCCGGAGCTCCTACAATGAGCAGTTCTTC.